This T cell receptor (beta chain) was sequenced for a study of T-cell reconstitution after alpha-beta-depleted transplantation in children. The sample holds many counts of this clonotype. Unique molecular identifiers tagged the TCRbeta library. TCRdb processed the PCR reads anew with MiXCR; each CDR3 protein has one entry. There are almost 500,000 distinct CDR3 sequences in the sample; under 15% occur only once, and less than 6.5% lies in the top ten. V shed 5 bases and J shed 5 bases, with 13 bases lying between them. The CDR3 is 14 residues long. The source was PBMCs from the stem cell graft donor, collected from the stem cell graft. The TCR was taken from a human donor who donated a stem cell graft to a child with combined immunodeficiency. V is TRBV12-3 or TRBV12-4 and J is TRBJ2-1; TRBD1 might be the D (5 bases). The DNA of the CDR3 is TGTGCCAGCAGTCACCCTAGGACACACAATGAGCAGTTCTTC. It yields the protein CASSHPRTHNEQFF.